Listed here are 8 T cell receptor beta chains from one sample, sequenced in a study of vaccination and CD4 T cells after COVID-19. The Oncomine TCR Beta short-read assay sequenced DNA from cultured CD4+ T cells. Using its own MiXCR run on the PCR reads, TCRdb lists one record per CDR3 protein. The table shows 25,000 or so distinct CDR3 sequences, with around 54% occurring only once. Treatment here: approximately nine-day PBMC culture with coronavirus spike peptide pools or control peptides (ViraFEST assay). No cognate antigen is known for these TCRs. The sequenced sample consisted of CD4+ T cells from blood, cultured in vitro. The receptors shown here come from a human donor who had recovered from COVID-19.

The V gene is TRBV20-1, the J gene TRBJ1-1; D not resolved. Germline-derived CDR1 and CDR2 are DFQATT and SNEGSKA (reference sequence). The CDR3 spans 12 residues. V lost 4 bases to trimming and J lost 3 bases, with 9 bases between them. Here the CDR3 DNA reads TGCAGTGCTAATGACGTAGACACTGAAGCTTTCTTT. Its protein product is CSANDVDTEAFF.

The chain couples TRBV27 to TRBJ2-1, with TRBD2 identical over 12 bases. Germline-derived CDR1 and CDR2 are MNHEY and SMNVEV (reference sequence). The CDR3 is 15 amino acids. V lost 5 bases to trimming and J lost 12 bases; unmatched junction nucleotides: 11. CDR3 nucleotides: TGTGCCAGCAGTCCTCACGCTAGCGGGAGGGCCCGGCAGTTCTTC. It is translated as CASSPHASGRARQFF.

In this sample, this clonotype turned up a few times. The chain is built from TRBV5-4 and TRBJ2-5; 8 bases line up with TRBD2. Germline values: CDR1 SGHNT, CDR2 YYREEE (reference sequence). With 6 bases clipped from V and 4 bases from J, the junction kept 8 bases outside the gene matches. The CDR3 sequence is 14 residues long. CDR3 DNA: TGTGCCAGCACCCTCCCGGGGGGGAGAGAGACCCAGTACTTC. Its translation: CASTLPGGRETQYF.

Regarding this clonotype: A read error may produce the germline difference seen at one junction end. The CDR3 DNA is TGTGCCAGCAGCGTAACAGGAACAGATACGCAGTATTTT. Its translation is CASSVTGTDTQYF. The chain recombines TRBV7-3 with TRBJ2-3; D is possibly TRBD1 (5 bases). The germline V gene has CDR1 SGHTA and CDR2 FQGTGA. The CDR3 loop spans 13 amino acids.

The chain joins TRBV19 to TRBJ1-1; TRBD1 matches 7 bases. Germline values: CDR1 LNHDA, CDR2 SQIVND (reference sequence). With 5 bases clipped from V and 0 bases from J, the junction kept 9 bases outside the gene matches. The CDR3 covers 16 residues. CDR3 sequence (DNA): TGTGCCAGTAGTCCCCCGGGACAGCTCATGAACACTGAAGCTTTCTTT. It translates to CASSPPGQLMNTEAFF.

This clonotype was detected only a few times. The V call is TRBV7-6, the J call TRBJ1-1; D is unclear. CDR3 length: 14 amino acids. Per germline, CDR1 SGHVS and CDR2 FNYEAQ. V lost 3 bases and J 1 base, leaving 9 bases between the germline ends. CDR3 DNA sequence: TGTGCCAGCAGCTTGCACAACCAGAACACTGAAGCTTTCTTT. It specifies CASSLHNQNTEAFF.

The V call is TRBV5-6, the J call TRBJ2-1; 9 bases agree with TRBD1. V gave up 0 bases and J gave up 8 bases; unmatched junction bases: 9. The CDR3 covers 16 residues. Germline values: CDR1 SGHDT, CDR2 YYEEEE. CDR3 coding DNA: TGTGCCAGCAGCTTGGATGGGACAGGGTATCCCCATGAGCAGTTCTTC. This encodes CASSLDGTGYPHEQFF.

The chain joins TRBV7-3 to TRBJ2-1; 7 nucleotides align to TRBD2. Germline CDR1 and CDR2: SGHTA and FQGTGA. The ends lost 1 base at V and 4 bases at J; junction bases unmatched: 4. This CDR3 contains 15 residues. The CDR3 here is CASSLKASGYNEQFF. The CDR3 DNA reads TGTGCCAGCAGCTTAAAGGCTAGCGGTTACAATGAGCAGTTCTTC.